Included here is one TCR beta chain sequence, with context. These data originate in a study of CD8+ T cells in alopecia areata. Treatment specified: oral pan-JAK inhibitor, 5-10 mg twice daily. Isolated RNA was reverse transcribed into cDNA used as the sequencing template. TCRdb's table, derived via immunoSEQ multiplex PCR, lists solely in-frame clones and lacks some. Seen here are about 200,000 clones, around two fifths observed once, and the top ten hold around 0.48%. CDR3 length: 13 residues. Germline loops: CDR1 SGHTA, CDR2 FQGNSA. Trimming shortened V by 4 bases and J by 7 bases, and 11 bases separated the two germline ends.

The receptor comes from a human donor with alopecia areata. The chain employs TRBV7-2 and TRBJ2-1, with D perhaps matching TRBD2 (6 bases). The material was CD4+ T cells sorted from blood, obtained at week 34, from a patient treated with tofacitinib. The CDR3 nucleotides read TGTGCCAGCAGCTCCTCGGGAGTTAATGAGCAGTTCTTC. Amino acids: CASSSSGVNEQFF.